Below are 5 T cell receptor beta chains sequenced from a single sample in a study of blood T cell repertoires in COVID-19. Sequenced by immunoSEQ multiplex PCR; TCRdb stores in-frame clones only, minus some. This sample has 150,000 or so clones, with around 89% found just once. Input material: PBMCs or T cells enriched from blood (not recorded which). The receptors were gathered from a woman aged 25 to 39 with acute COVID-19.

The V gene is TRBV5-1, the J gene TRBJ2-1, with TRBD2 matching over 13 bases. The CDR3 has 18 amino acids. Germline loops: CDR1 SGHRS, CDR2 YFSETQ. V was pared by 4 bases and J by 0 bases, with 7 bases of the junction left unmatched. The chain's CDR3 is CASSPGTSGTSSYNEQFF. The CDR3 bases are TGCGCCAGCAGCCCGGGGACTAGCGGGACCAGCTCCTACAATGAGCAGTTCTTC. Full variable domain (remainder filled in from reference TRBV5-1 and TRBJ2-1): KAGVTQTPRYLIKTRGQQVTLSCSPISGHRSVSWYQQTPGQGLQFLFEYFSETQRNKGNFPGRFSGRQFSNSRSEMNVSTLELGDSALYLCASSPGTSGTSSYNEQFFGPGTRLTVL.

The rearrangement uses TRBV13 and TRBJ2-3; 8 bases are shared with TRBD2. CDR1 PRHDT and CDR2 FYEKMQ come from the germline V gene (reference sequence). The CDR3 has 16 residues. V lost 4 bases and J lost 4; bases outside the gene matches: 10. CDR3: CASSSAGSGRADTQYF. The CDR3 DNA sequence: TGTGCCAGCAGCTCCGCGGGGAGCGGGAGAGCAGATACGCAGTATTTT.

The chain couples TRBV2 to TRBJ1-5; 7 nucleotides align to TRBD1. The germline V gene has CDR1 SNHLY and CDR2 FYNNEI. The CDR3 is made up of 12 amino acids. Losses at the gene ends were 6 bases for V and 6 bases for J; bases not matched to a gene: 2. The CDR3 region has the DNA TGTGCCAGCAGGACAGGGACTCAGCCCCAGCATTTT. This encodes CASRTGTQPQHF.

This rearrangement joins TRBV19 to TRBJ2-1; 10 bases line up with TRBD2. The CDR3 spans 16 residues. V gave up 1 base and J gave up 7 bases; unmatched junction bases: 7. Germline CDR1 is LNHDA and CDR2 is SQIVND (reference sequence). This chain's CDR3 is CASSIVAGGDRNEQFF. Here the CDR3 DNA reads TGTGCCAGTAGTATAGTAGCGGGGGGCGATCGAAATGAGCAGTTCTTC. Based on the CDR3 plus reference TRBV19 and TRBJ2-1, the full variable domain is DGGITQSPKYLFRKEGQNVTLSCEQNLNHDAMYWYRQDPGQGLRLIYYSQIVNDFQKGDIAEGYSVSREKKESFPLTVTSAQKNPTAFYLCASSIVAGGDRNEQFFGPGTRLTVL.

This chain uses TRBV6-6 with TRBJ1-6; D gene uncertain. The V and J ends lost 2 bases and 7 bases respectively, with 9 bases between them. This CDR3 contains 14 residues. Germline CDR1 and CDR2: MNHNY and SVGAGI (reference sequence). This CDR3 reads CASSYGQENSPLHF. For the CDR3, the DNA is TGTGCCAGCAGTTACGGGCAGGAAAATTCACCCCTCCACTTT.